This T cell receptor (beta chain) is drawn from a study of cytomegalovirus exposure and HLA in healthy donors. PCR primers comprised 60 Vbeta and 13 Jbeta primers. Sequenced by immunoSEQ multiplex PCR; TCRdb stores in-frame clones only, minus some. The sample lists 150,000 or so clones, 72% occurring once. To note about this clone: A junction boundary mismatches the germline segment, possibly from a read error.

The source material was PBMCs. This TCR derives from a human donor in good health.

DNA of the CDR3: TGCGTCAGCAGCACGGGACAGCAAAACACTGAAGCTTTCTTT. The encoded protein is CVSSTGQQNTEAFF. The V call is TRBV5-1, the J call TRBJ1-1; 7 positions match TRBD1. Germline loops: CDR1 SGHRS, CDR2 YFSETQ. The CDR3 is made up of 14 amino acids.